What follows are 8 T cell receptor beta chains derived from one specimen sequenced in a study of T-cell memory formation after mild COVID-19. TCRdb redid the calling of the 5' RACE reads with MiXCR, one entry per CDR3 protein. The profile covers approximately 400,000 distinct CDR3 sequences, with 20% to 25% appearing a single time and 7% to 9.5% taken by the ten largest. The sequencing sample was made of PBMCs or a T cell subset sorted from them (not recorded which). These receptors originate from an adult woman who had mild COVID-19 (a few samples of this study predate the infection). Cell type and time point are not known.

Only a few counts were recorded for this clonotype. The V gene is TRBV18, the J gene TRBJ2-4; 7 nucleotides match TRBD1. Trimming at V came to 2 bases and at J to 10 bases, leaving 8 bases not matched to a gene. CDR3 length: 14 amino acids. Germline values: CDR1 KGHSH, CDR2 LQKENI. The CDR3 region has the DNA TGTGCCAGCTCACCAACAGGACAGGTTCCTATTCAGTACTTC. Its translation is CASSPTGQVPIQYF.

This clonotype was found a few times. The chain links TRBV6-6 to TRBJ2-1; 12 bases match TRBD2. V shed 5 bases and J 4 bases; nucleotides not matched to a gene: 9. This CDR3 has 17 amino acids. In germline, CDR1 is MNHNY, CDR2 SVGAGI (reference sequence). The CDR3 nucleotides are TGTGCCAGCAGTCCTAATTCCGGGACTAGCGGGTACAATGAGCAGTTCTTC. Translating gives CASSPNSGTSGYNEQFF.

This chain connects TRBV24-1 to TRBJ2-2; tentatively, D is TRBD1 or TRBD2 (5 bases each). V was shortened by 3 bases and J by 2 bases, with 6 bases between the two germline ends. CDR3 length: 14 amino acids. Germline V CDR1 and CDR2: KGHDR, SFDVKD. The CDR3 nucleotides are TGTGCCACCAGTGATCGGGGCAACACCGGGGAGCTGTTTTTT. It specifies CATSDRGNTGELFF.

This clonotype was picked up a small number of times. The chain combines TRBV10-3 with TRBJ2-7; D is possibly TRBD1 or TRBD2 (5 bases each). Between the trimmed V and J ends, which lost 4 bases and 1 base, there was a span of 17 bases. This CDR3 comprises 16 residues. Germline CDR1 ENHRY, CDR2 SYGVKD. For the CDR3, the DNA is TGTGCCATCAGTGGTGGGGGTACAGCGGCTTCCTACGAGCAGTACTTC. This codes for CAISGGGTAASYEQYF.

This clonotype was counted a few times. The chain recombines TRBV7-9 with TRBJ2-3, with 7 bases identical to TRBD1. The CDR3 sequence is 16 residues long. The junction had 14 bases not matched to a gene; V was cut back by 5 bases and J by 6 bases. The germline CDR1 and CDR2 sequences are SEHNR and FQNEAQ (reference sequence). The CDR3 sequence is CASSPRDRLLRDTQYF. For the CDR3, the DNA is TGTGCCAGCAGCCCGAGGGACAGACTCCTGCGGGATACGCAGTATTTT.

This clonotype has more than one count but fewer than ten. This chain links TRBV6-2 or TRBV6-3 with TRBJ2-1; possibly TRBD2 for D (6 bases). Trimming removed 5 bases from V and 9 bases from J, with 14 bases in between. The CDR3 covers 13 residues. The germline V gene encodes CDR1 MNHEY and CDR2 SVGEGT. CDR3 amino acids: CASSQGGAGEQFF. CDR3 nucleotide sequence: TGTGCCAGCAGTCAGGGAGGCGCGGGTGAGCAGTTCTTC.

The chain joins TRBV24-1 to TRBJ2-2, with TRBD1 matching 12 bases. Losses at the gene ends were 7 bases for V and 4 bases for J; bases not matched to a gene: 0. From germline, CDR1 is KGHDR and CDR2 SFDVKD. CDR3 length: 14 amino acids. This chain's CDR3 is CATRGQGATGELFF. CDR3 bases: TGTGCCACCAGGGGACAGGGGGCCACCGGGGAGCTGTTTTTT.

V is TRBV11-2 and J is TRBJ2-5; D is tentatively TRBD1 or TRBD2 (5 bases each). Germline loops: CDR1 SGHAT, CDR2 FQNNGV. The CDR3 covers 14 residues. Trimming removed 3 bases from V and 4 bases from J, with 12 bases in between. CDR3 in amino acids: CASSFGTGRETQYF. CDR3 nucleotide sequence: TGTGCCAGCAGCTTCGGCACGGGGCGAGAGACCCAGTACTTC.